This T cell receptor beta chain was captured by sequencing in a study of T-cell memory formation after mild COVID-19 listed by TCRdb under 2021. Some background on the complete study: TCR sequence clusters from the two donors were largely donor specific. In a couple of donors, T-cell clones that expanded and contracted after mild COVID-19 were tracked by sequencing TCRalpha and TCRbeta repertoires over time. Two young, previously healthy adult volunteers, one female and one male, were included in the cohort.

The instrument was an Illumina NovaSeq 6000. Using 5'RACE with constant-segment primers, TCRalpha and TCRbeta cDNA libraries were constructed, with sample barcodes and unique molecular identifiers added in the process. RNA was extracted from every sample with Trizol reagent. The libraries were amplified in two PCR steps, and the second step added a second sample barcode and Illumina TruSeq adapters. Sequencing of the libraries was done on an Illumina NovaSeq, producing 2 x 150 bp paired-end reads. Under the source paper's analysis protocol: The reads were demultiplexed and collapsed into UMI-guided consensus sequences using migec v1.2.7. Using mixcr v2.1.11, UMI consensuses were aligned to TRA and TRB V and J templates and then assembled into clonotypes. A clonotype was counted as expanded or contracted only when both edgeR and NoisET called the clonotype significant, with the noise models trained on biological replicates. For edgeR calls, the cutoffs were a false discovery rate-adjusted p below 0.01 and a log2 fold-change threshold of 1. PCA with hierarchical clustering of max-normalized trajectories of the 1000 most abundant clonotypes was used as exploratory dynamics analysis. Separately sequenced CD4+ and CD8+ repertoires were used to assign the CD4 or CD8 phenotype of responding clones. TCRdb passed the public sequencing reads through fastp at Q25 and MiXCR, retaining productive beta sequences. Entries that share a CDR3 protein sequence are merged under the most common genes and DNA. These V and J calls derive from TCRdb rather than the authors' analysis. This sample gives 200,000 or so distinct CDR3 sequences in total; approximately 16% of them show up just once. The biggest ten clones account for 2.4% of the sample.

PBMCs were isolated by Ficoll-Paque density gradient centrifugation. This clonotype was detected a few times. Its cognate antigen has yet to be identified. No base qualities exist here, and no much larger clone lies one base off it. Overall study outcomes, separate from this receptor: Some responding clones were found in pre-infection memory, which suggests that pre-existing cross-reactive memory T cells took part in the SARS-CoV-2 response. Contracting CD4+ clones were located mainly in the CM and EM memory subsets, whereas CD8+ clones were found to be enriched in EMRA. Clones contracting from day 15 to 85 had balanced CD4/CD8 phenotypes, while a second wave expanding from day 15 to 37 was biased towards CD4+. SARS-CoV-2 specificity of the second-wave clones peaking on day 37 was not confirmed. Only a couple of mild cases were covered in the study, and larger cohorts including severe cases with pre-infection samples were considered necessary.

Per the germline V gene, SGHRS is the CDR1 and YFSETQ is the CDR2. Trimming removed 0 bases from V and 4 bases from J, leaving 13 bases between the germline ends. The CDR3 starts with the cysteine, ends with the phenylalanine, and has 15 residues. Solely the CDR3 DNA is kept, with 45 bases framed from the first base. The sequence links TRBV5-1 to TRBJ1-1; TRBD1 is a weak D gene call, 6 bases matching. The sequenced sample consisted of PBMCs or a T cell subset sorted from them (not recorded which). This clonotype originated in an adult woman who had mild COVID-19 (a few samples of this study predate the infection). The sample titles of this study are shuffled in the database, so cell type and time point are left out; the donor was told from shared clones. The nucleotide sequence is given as TGCGCCAGCAGCTTGGGGGGGGGCCAGGGCACTGAAGCTTTCTTT. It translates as CASSLGGGQGTEAFF.